The rows below give T cell receptor beta chains drawn from one sample of a study of cytomegalovirus exposure and HLA in healthy donors. The protocol was immunoSEQ multiplex PCR, while the TCRdb copy is restricted to in-frame clones and leaves out a portion. The data show about 150,000 clones, with 75% to 80% seen just once and roughly 0.7% held by the top ten. Sequenced input: PBMCs. The source of these receptors is a male donor in good health and CMV-seronegative. Both conserved end residues are part of each CDR3. The order of the fields is D gene, V gene, clone size, J gene, CDR3 DNA, CDR3 protein. D genes are given only for firm matches. Some rows mark clone size as missing; the rest say once, few, many or name a class of expanded clone.

NA	TRBV5-1	NA	TRBJ1-1	TGCGCCAGCAGCTTGGAAACAGGGACCATGAACACTGAAGCTTTCTTT	CASSLETGTMNTEAFF
NA	TRBV5-6	NA	TRBJ1-2	TGTGCCAGCAGTCTTCAGGCAGGGGCGGGCTATGGCTACACCTTC	CASSLQAGAGYGYTF
NA	TRBV15	NA	TRBJ1-5	TGTGCCACCAGCAGAGACCAGGGGCAGGCCCTGGGGCCCCAGCATTTT	CATSRDQGQALGPQHF
TRBD2	TRBV9	NA	TRBJ2-5	TGTGCCAGCAGCGAGCGGGGACGCCAAGAGACCCAGTACTTC	CASSERGRQETQYF
TRBD1	TRBV19	NA	TRBJ2-3	TGTGCCAGTAGGGCTGACCGGGACAGGGGTGTGAATACGCAGTATTTT	CASRADRDRGVNTQYF
TRBD1	TRBV6-1	NA	TRBJ1-4	TGTGCCAGCACCTCAGGGGGTTCAGGGGAAAAACTGTTTTTT	CASTSGGSGEKLFF
NA	TRBV4-1	NA	TRBJ1-1	TGCGCCAGCAGCCAAGTCCAGGTCATGAACACTGAAGCTTTCTTT	CASSQVQVMNTEAFF
NA	TRBV6-5	NA	TRBJ2-3	TGTGCCAGCAGTTACCCCGTCGGTACGCAGTATTTT	CASSYPVGTQYF
NA	TRBV9	NA	TRBJ1-1	TGTGCCAGCAGCTCTCTAGCGGGGGCGAGGGCTTTCTTT	CASSSLAGARAFF
NA	TRBV5-8	NA	TRBJ2-5	TGTGCCAGCAGCTTGCGGACCTCCCGGGAGCAGTACTTC	CASSLRTSREQYF
TRBD1	TRBV5-4	NA	TRBJ1-2	TGTGCCAGCAGCTTGGTCGGGGGGCAGGGGGCATATGGCTACACCTTC	CASSLVGGQGAYGYTF
TRBD2	TRBV5-1	NA	TRBJ2-5	TGCGCCAGCAGCTTGGGCCTAGCGGGAAGCCAAGAGACCCAGTACTTC	CASSLGLAGSQETQYF
NA	TRBV6-5	NA	TRBJ2-1	TGTGCCAGCAGTTACTCTGGCAGGGGGGCGAATGAGCAGTTCTTC	CASSYSGRGANEQFF
TRBD1	TRBV7-2	NA	TRBJ1-2	TGTGCCAGCAGCCTGAGAGGACAGGGGGTTTTCGGCTACACCTTC	CASSLRGQGVFGYTF
NA	TRBV18	NA	TRBJ1-1	TGTGCCAGCTCACCAAATAACAGGAACACTGAAGCTTTCTTT	CASSPNNRNTEAFF
NA	TRBV5-6	NA	TRBJ2-1	TGTGCCAGCAGCTTGCCGAGCTCCTACAATGAGCAGTTCTTC	CASSLPSSYNEQFF
NA	TRBV7-3	NA	TRBJ1-1	TGTGCCAGCAGCTTAAGGGGGGACACTGAAGCTTTCTTT	CASSLRGDTEAFF
TRBD2	TRBV5-5	NA	TRBJ2-1	TGTGCCAGCAGCTTGAACGGGGGGGCCTACAATGAGCAGTTCTTC	CASSLNGGAYNEQFF
NA	TRBV11-3	NA	TRBJ2-1	TGTGCCAGCAGTTTTAACAATGAGCAGTTCTTC	CASSFNNEQFF
NA	TRBV23-1	NA	TRBJ1-1	TGCGCCAGCAGTCGGGGGGATGAAGCTTTCTTT	CASSRGDEAFF
NA	TRBV30	NA	TRBJ2-7	TGTGCCTGGAGCGCGAGAGCCTACGAGCAGTACTTC	CAWSARAYEQYF
NA	TRBV30	few	TRBJ1-4	TGTGCCTGGAGTGCGCGAGGGAAGACTGAAAAACTGTTTTTT	CAWSARGKTEKLFF
TRBD2	TRBV18	NA	TRBJ2-2	TGTGCCAGCTCACCATCGCTAGCGGGATCTACCGGGGAGCTGTTTTTT	CASSPSLAGSTGELFF
TRBD2	TRBV6-4	NA	TRBJ2-3	TGTGCCAGCAGTGACTCCGGGACTAGCGGGGGGGCAGATACGCAGTATTTT	CASSDSGTSGGADTQYF
NA	TRBV5-6	NA	TRBJ1-3	TGTGCCAGCAGCGCTTACGGTATCACTGGAAACACCATATATTTT	CASSAYGITGNTIYF
NA	TRBV5-1	NA	TRBJ1-5	TGCGCCAGCAGCATGGACAGTAGCAATCAGCCCCAGCATTTT	CASSMDSSNQPQHF
NA	TRBV6-5	once	TRBJ2-7	TGTGCCAGCAGTCGCACGTACTTGGGGGGCTACGAGCAGTACTTC	CASSRTYLGGYEQYF
NA	TRBV9	NA	TRBJ2-1	TGTGCCAGCAGCCCAACCCCCACAGCTACCTACAATGAGCAGTTCTTC	CASSPTPTATYNEQFF
NA	TRBV19	NA	TRBJ2-3	TGTGCCAGTAGTCAGGGTACGCAGTATTTT	CASSQGTQYF
TRBD2	TRBV11-3	NA	TRBJ2-1	TGTGCCAGCAGTCGACACCAATCTAGCGGGGGCGGTGAGCAGTTCTTC	CASSRHQSSGGGEQFF
TRBD1	TRBV19	NA	TRBJ1-4	TGTGCCAGTAGTATCGTGGCGAACGTGACCGGGACAGATAATGAAAAACTGTTTTTT	CASSIVANVTGTDNEKLFF
NA	TRBV7-2	NA	TRBJ1-1	TGTGCCAGCAGCAACCGGGACAAGAACACTGAAGCTTTCTTT	CASSNRDKNTEAFF
NA	TRBV30	NA	TRBJ1-2	TGTGCCTGGAGGTTCAGGGTTCTTCTGTTCGAGGGCTACACCTTC	CAWRFRVLLFEGYTF